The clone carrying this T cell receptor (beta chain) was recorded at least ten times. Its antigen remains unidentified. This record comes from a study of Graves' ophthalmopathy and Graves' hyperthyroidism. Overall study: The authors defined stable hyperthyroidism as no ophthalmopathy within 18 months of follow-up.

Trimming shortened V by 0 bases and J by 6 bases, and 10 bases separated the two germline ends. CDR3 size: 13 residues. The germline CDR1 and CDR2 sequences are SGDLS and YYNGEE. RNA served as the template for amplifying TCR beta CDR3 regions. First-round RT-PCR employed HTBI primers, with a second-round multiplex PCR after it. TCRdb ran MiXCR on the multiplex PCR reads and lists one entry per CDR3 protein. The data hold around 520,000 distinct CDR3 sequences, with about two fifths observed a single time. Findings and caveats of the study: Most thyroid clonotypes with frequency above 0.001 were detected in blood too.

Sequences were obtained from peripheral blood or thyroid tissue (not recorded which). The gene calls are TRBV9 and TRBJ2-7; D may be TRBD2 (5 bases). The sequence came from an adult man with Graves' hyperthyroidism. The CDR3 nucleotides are TGTGCCAGCAGCGTAGAGGGAGCCTCCGAGCAGTACTTC. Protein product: CASSVEGASEQYF.